Shown below are 30 T cell receptor beta chains from a single sample sequenced in a study of blood T cell repertoires in COVID-19. The protocol was immunoSEQ multiplex PCR, while the TCRdb copy is restricted to in-frame clones and leaves out a portion. The table includes some 66,000 clones, less than 85% detected once. Sequenced input: peripheral blood. These receptors were collected from a man in his 60s with acute or convalescent COVID-19.

This chain links TRBV27 with TRBJ1-2; 8 bases line up with TRBD1. The germline CDR1 and CDR2 sequences are MNHEY and SMNVEV (reference sequence). The CDR3 totals 14 residues. V lost 0 bases and J lost 8; bases outside the gene matches: 5. The CDR3 reads CASSLSGQGQGYTF. The CDR3 bases are TGTGCCAGCAGTTTATCAGGACAGGGTCAGGGCTACACCTTC.

The chain employs TRBV4-3 and TRBJ1-1, with D perhaps matching TRBD1 (5 bases). Germline V lookup: CDR1 LGHNA, CDR2 YSLEER. The CDR3 totals 13 residues. Deletions cut 0 bases from V and 3 bases from J, with 5 bases between. The CDR3 DNA follows: TGCGCCAGCAGCCAAGACAGGGACACTGAAGCTTTCTTT. This codes for CASSQDRDTEAFF.

The J gene is TRBJ1-4, the V gene TRBV4-2, with TRBD1 identical over 7 bases. There are 18 residues in the CDR3. Losses at the gene ends were 4 bases for V and 0 bases for J; bases not matched to a gene: 11. Germline CDR1 reads LGHNA; CDR2 reads YNFKEQ. CDR3 bases: TGTGCCAGCAGCCTAAACGCCGGGACAGTTGCAACTAATGAAAAACTGTTTTTT. Translation: CASSLNAGTVATNEKLFF.

This clone is labeled as medium-sized. The rearrangement uses TRBV15 and TRBJ1-2; the D is unclear. V was cut by 0 bases and J by 2 bases, with 13 bases left in between. The germline gives CDR1 LNHNV, CDR2 YYDKDF (reference sequence). The CDR3 extends over 16 amino acids. CDR3 nucleotide sequence: TGTGCCACCAGCAGAGATCTTTCCGGGGTAAACTATGGCTACACCTTC. Encoded protein: CATSRDLSGVNYGYTF.

CDR3 protein: CASRRDLGVSGYTF. Here the CDR3 DNA reads TGTGCCAGCAGACGTGACTTAGGGGTTAGCGGCTACACCTTC. V and J are TRBV7-2 and TRBJ1-2; D perhaps matches TRBD1 (5 bases). CDR3 length equals 14 residues. Trimming left V 6 bases short and J 8 bases short, with 19 bases between. Germline assignment: CDR1 SGHTA and CDR2 FQGNSA.

The genes are TRBV5-1 and TRBJ2-5; TRBD1 matches at 7 bases. J was trimmed by 5 bases and V by 3 bases; bases with no gene match: 7. The CDR3 is made up of 14 amino acids. In germline, CDR1 is SGHRS, CDR2 YFSETQ. CDR3 sequence (DNA): TGCGCCAGCAGCTACCGACAGGGCTGGGAGACCCAGTACTTC. Its protein product is CASSYRQGWETQYF.

J is TRBJ1-1 and V is TRBV5-5; 7 bases match TRBD1. The germline CDR1 and CDR2 sequences are SGHKS and YYEKEE (reference sequence). J was trimmed by 11 bases and V by 4 bases; bases with no gene match: 5. This CDR3 comprises 11 residues. CDR3 sequence reads: CASSADRAAFF. The DNA of the CDR3 is TGTGCCAGCAGCGCAGACAGGGCGGCTTTCTTT. The complete variable domain, with remaining parts taken from reference TRBV5-5 and TRBJ1-1, reads DAGVTQSPTHLIKTRGQQVTLRCSPISGHKSVSWYQQVLGQGPQFIFQYYEKEERGRGNFPDRFSARQFPNYSSELNVNALLLGDSALYLCASSADRAAFFGQGTRLTVV.

This sequence joins TRBV7-2 and TRBJ2-5; D perhaps matches TRBD2 (5 bases). The CDR3 loop spans 16 amino acids. V was trimmed by 5 bases and J by 0 bases, leaving 16 bases between them. Germline V lookup: CDR1 SGHTA, CDR2 FQGNSA. CDR3 protein: CASSLTRGLDQETQYF. The CDR3 DNA is TGTGCCAGCAGCCTCACTCGCGGGCTGGACCAAGAGACCCAGTACTTC.

This clone appeared once. The chain employs TRBV5-4 and TRBJ2-5; 10 bases align to TRBD2. The ends lost 0 bases at V and 3 bases at J; junction bases unmatched: 11. This CDR3 region has 18 residues. CDR1 is SGHNT, CDR2 YYREEE, per germline (reference sequence). Written as DNA, the CDR3 is TGTGCCAGCAGCTTGGCCCCCCTCAGCGGGGGGGCCGAAGAGACCCAGTACTTC. This codes for CASSLAPLSGGAEETQYF.

This clone was seen a handful of times. The gene calls are TRBV12-5 and TRBJ2-2, with unresolved D. Germline V gene sequence: CDR1 LGHNT, CDR2 FRNRAP. This CDR3 has 15 amino acids. The V end was cut by 3 bases, the J end by 0 bases, with 8 bases between. CDR3 region: CASGLGTANTGELFF. The CDR3 nucleotides are TGTGCTAGTGGTTTAGGTACAGCGAACACCGGGGAGCTGTTTTTT. Variable domain in full (rest from reference TRBV12-5 and TRBJ2-2): DARVTQTPRHKVTEMGQEVTMRCQPILGHNTVFWYRQTMMQGLELLAYFRNRAPLDDSGMPKDRFSAEMPDATLATLKIQPSEPRDSAVYFCASGLGTANTGELFFGEGSRLTVL.

This chain connects TRBV6-5 to TRBJ2-1; D call uncertain. The germline gives CDR1 MNHEY, CDR2 SVGAGI. This CDR3 is built from 14 residues. The V gene lost 2 bases and the J gene lost 3 bases, with 8 bases spanning the gap. The CDR3 coding sequence is TGTGCCAGCAGTTACGAAGCTAGCTACAATGAGCAGTTCTTC. Protein: CASSYEASYNEQFF.

The rearrangement uses TRBV2 and TRBJ1-1, with 7 bases matching TRBD1. The germline V gene encodes CDR1 SNHLY and CDR2 FYNNEI. This CDR3 region has 15 residues. V gave up 6 bases and J gave up 1 base; unmatched junction bases: 8. CDR3 bases: TGTGCCAGCAGCAGACAGGGAATTGGGAACACTGAAGCTTTCTTT. Residues: CASSRQGIGNTEAFF.

The CDR3 loop reads CASSQEAQGRNQPQHF. The DNA for the CDR3 is TGTGCCAGCAGCCAAGAGGCACAGGGCCGCAATCAGCCCCAGCATTTT. This rearrangement joins TRBV7-2 to TRBJ1-5, with D possibly being TRBD1 (6 bases). The CDR3 sequence is 16 residues long. CDR1 and CDR2 from the germline V gene are SGHTA and FQGNSA. Trimming shortened V by 5 bases and J by 2 bases, and 16 bases separated the two germline ends.

This clone showed up just a few times. This rearrangement joins TRBV30 to TRBJ2-1, with TRBD2 matching over 15 bases. CDR3 length equals 17 residues. Trimming cost V 3 bases and J 1 base; bases outside gene matches: 4. CDR1 is GTSNPN and CDR2 is SVGIG in the germline V gene (reference sequence). The CDR3 sequence is CAWSGTSGGWSYNEQFF. The CDR3 DNA reads TGTGCCTGGAGCGGGACTAGCGGGGGGTGGTCCTACAATGAGCAGTTCTTC.

The J gene is TRBJ1-3, the V gene TRBV30, with 7 bases fitting TRBD1. The CDR3 spans 17 residues. The V gene end was trimmed by 0 bases and the J gene end by 2 bases; junction bases not matched to a gene: 10. CDR1 is GTSNPN, CDR2 SVGIG, per germline (reference sequence). The CDR3 coding sequence is TGTGCCTGGAGTGTCAGGACAGGCGATCCGACTGGAAACACCATATATTTT. Protein: CAWSVRTGDPTGNTIYF.

The rearrangement joins TRBV5-6 to TRBJ2-7; no clear D gene. Per germline, CDR1 SGHDT and CDR2 YYEEEE. CDR3 length equals 14 residues. V was clipped by 1 base and J by 3 bases, with 11 bases between them. CDR3 residues: CASSLIRVGYEQYF. In DNA, the CDR3 is TGTGCCAGCAGCTTGATACGGGTTGGCTACGAGCAGTACTTC.

This chain joins TRBV27 and TRBJ1-2; 9 bases match TRBD1. The CDR3 runs 15 residues. V was pared by 5 bases and J by 4 bases, with 8 bases of the junction left unmatched. Germline values: CDR1 MNHEY, CDR2 SMNVEV (reference sequence). The DNA of the CDR3 is TGTGCCAGCAGTCGGACAGGGGTTGGGCCCTATGGCTACACCTTC. Translating gives CASSRTGVGPYGYTF.

As for this clone: One end of the junction does not line up with germline, which may come from a read error. V gene TRBV7-9 combines with J gene TRBJ1-2; 12 nucleotides align to TRBD1. CDR1 and CDR2 (germline): SEHNR, FQNEAQ (reference sequence). The CDR3 extends over 13 amino acids. CDR3 amino acids: CASSPGQGAAQAF. CDR3 coding DNA: TGTGCCAGCAGCCCGGGACAGGGGGCCGCTCAAGCCTTC.

This clone was seen a few times. The chain is built from TRBV18 and TRBJ1-1; D is perhaps TRBD1 (5 bases). CDR3 length: 13 amino acids. V was trimmed by 8 bases and J by 1 base, leaving 11 bases between them. The germline V gene encodes CDR1 KGHSH and CDR2 LQKENI. In nucleotides, the CDR3 is TGTGCCAGCGCCGACAGATCGAACACTGAAGCTTTCTTT. Translated, it gives CASADRSNTEAFF.

J is TRBJ1-2 and V is TRBV4-3; TRBD1 might be the D (5 bases). Trimming removed 2 bases from V and 3 bases from J, with 7 bases in between. The V gene's germline CDR1 is LGHNA and CDR2 YSLEER. This CDR3 comprises 13 residues. CDR3 nucleotide sequence: TGCGCCAGCAGCCAACAGGGATACTATGGCTACACCTTC. Translated: CASSQQGYYGYTF.

This chain joins TRBV7-2 and TRBJ2-7, with 7 bases lining up with TRBD1. The V gene's germline CDR1 is SGHTA and CDR2 FQGNSA. The junction had 7 bases not matched to a gene; V was cut back by 5 bases and J by 3 bases. The CDR3 length is 14 residues. The CDR3, as DNA: TGTGCCAGCAGCATGGGACAGCCATACTACGAGCAGTACTTC. It encodes CASSMGQPYYEQYF.

Only one count was recorded for this clone. The V call is TRBV6-2 or TRBV6-3, the J call TRBJ2-1; 7 bases fit TRBD1. There are 14 residues in the CDR3. V dropped 6 bases and J dropped 6; count of bases not matched to a gene: 8. Germline loops: CDR1 MNHEY, CDR2 SVGEGT. The CDR3: CASSSDRAGNEQFF. The CDR3 DNA reads TGTGCCAGCAGCTCCGACAGGGCGGGCAATGAGCAGTTCTTC.

The chain combines TRBV6-5 with TRBJ2-7; D may be TRBD2 (7 bases). Trimming shortened V by 2 bases and J by 4 bases, and 18 bases separated the two germline ends. CDR1 and CDR2 (germline): MNHEY, SVGAGI. The CDR3 length is 16 residues. The CDR3 DNA reads as TGTGCCAGCAGTTACGGACCTATGGGGGGGCGTTACGAGCAGTACTTC. Protein product: CASSYGPMGGRYEQYF.

The rearrangement links TRBV15 to TRBJ1-1; D is undetermined. Germline V CDR1 and CDR2: LNHNV, YYDKDF (reference sequence). This CDR3 has 14 residues. Trimming shortened V by 0 bases and J by 8 bases, and 13 bases separated the two germline ends. DNA for the CDR3: TGTGCCACCAGCAGAGAGATGGTGGCAGGAGAAGCTTTCTTT. Protein: CATSREMVAGEAFF.

This clone was detected once. The chain couples TRBV2 to TRBJ1-1, with TRBD1 matching over 9 bases. Germline CDR1 reads SNHLY; CDR2 reads FYNNEI. The V and J ends lost 4 bases and 4 bases, in that order; junction bases with no gene match: 1. CDR3 length: 13 residues. The CDR3 region has the DNA TGTGCCAGCAGTGGACAGGGGGGCACTGAAGCTTTCTTT. This codes for CASSGQGGTEAFF.

The table lists this clone with a few counts. The V call is TRBV5-5, the J call TRBJ2-1, with 9 positions matching TRBD2. This CDR3 has 15 residues. The V segment lost 1 base and the J segment 6 bases; nucleotides outside the gene matches: 5. The V gene's germline CDR1 is SGHKS and CDR2 YYEKEE (reference sequence). The CDR3 loop is CASSLRLAGPNEQFF. DNA for the CDR3: TGTGCCAGCAGCTTGCGGCTAGCGGGGCCCAATGAGCAGTTCTTC.

The chain uses TRBV9 and TRBJ2-7; 9 bases are shared with TRBD1. The V and J ends lost 4 bases and 2 bases, in that order; junction bases with no gene match: 4. Germline V gene data show CDR1 as SGDLS and CDR2 as YYNGEE. The CDR3 runs to 14 residues. CDR3 amino acids: CASSSGTGTYEQYF. The CDR3 region has the DNA TGTGCCAGCAGCTCGGGGACAGGGACCTACGAGCAGTACTTC. The full variable domain, with the rest looked up from reference TRBV9 and TRBJ2-7, is DSGVTQTPKHLITATGQRVTLRCSPRSGDLSVYWYQQSLDQGLQFLIQYYNGEERAKGNILERFSAQQFPDLHSELNLSSLELGDSALYFCASSSGTGTYEQYFGPGTRLTVT.

This clone was observed a single time. The chain combines TRBV7-9 with TRBJ1-2, with a possible D match to TRBD1 (6 bases). The CDR3 is made up of 13 amino acids. Germline CDR1 reads SEHNR; CDR2 reads FQNEAQ (reference sequence). Trimming removed 5 bases from V and 8 bases from J, with 15 bases in between. CDR3 sequence reads: CASSGDRTGGYTF. The DNA of the CDR3 is TGTGCCAGCAGCGGCGACAGGACGGGGGGCTACACCTTC.

The chain joins TRBV5-1 to TRBJ2-2, with TRBD1 as a possible D gene (6 bases). This CDR3 is 14 amino acids long. The ends were cut back, 3 bases at V and 4 bases at J, with 10 bases in the middle. The germline V gene has CDR1 SGHRS and CDR2 YFSETQ. The CDR3 sequence is CASSYQGFTGELFF. The CDR3 nucleotides read TGCGCCAGCAGCTATCAGGGGTTCACCGGGGAGCTGTTTTTT.

The chain uses TRBV5-4 and TRBJ1-2; D is unclear. The CDR3 runs 17 residues. V gave up 0 bases and J gave up 0 bases, with 15 bases separating them. Germline CDR1 SGHNT, CDR2 YYREEE (reference sequence). The CDR3 protein is CASSLAGRLASNYGYTF. CDR3 sequence (DNA): TGTGCCAGCAGCTTGGCCGGCAGGCTAGCTTCTAACTATGGCTACACCTTC.